Listed below are T cell receptor beta chains from one sample, sequenced in a study of blood T cell repertoires in COVID-19. This table comes from immunoSEQ multiplex PCR, and its TCRdb copy is limited to in-frame clones, with some not included. The sample lists over 150,000 clones, roughly 84% occurring once. What was sequenced was peripheral blood. The origin of the receptors is a man aged 50 to 60 with COVID-19, enrolled during active disease. Each CDR3 is given with its conserved first and last residue. The D gene is left open where the match is weak. A row's size may be missing; if present it is once, few, many or a size class.

j_gene: TRBJ1-1; d_gene: TRBD1; v_gene: TRBV7-2; abundance: NA; len: 15; CDR3nt: TGTGCCAGCAGCCGTGACAGGGCCTCGAACACTGAAGCTTTCTTT; CDR3aa: CASSRDRASNTEAFF
j_gene: TRBJ2-2; d_gene: TRBD1; v_gene: TRBV15; abundance: NA; len: 19; CDR3nt: TGTGCCACCAGCAGAAAACTCAGGGGGACAGGACGGCCACGTGGGGAGCTGTTTTTT; CDR3aa: CATSRKLRGTGRPRGELFF
j_gene: TRBJ2-5; d_gene: NA; v_gene: TRBV27; abundance: NA; len: 14; CDR3nt: TGTGCCAGCAGTTATCGCCTAGGAAGGGAGACCCAGTACTTC; CDR3aa: CASSYRLGRETQYF
j_gene: TRBJ2-3; d_gene: NA; v_gene: TRBV12-5; abundance: NA; len: 14; CDR3nt: TGTGCTAGTGGTTTGGGACTAGGAGCAGATACGCAGTATTTT; CDR3aa: CASGLGLGADTQYF
j_gene: TRBJ2-1; d_gene: TRBD2; v_gene: TRBV7-6; abundance: once; len: 18; CDR3nt: TGTGCCAGCAGCTTAGAAGGTGGTAGCGGGAGTTCCTACAATGAGCAGTTCTTC; CDR3aa: CASSLEGGSGSSYNEQFF
j_gene: TRBJ2-5; d_gene: TRBD2; v_gene: TRBV24-1; abundance: NA; len: 14; CDR3nt: TGTGCCACCAGTGACTCCGGGAGGGGAGAGACCCAGTACTTC; CDR3aa: CATSDSGRGETQYF
j_gene: TRBJ2-7; d_gene: TRBD1; v_gene: TRBV14; abundance: NA; len: 14; CDR3nt: TGTGCCAGCAGCCGGGGACAGGGTCTGTACGAGCAGTACTTC; CDR3aa: CASSRGQGLYEQYF
j_gene: TRBJ2-7; d_gene: NA; v_gene: TRBV6-5; abundance: NA; len: 14; CDR3nt: TGTGCCAGCAGACTGACTACTACAACCTACGAGCAGTACTTC; CDR3aa: CASRLTTTTYEQYF
j_gene: TRBJ2-1; d_gene: TRBD2; v_gene: TRBV5-4; abundance: NA; len: 14; CDR3nt: TGTGCCAGCAGCCCGGGGGGGGAGAACAATGAGCAGTTCTTC; CDR3aa: CASSPGGENNEQFF
j_gene: TRBJ2-2; d_gene: NA; v_gene: TRBV28; abundance: NA; len: 13; CDR3nt: TGTGCCAGCAGCTACCGATTAACCGGGGAGCTGTTTTTT; CDR3aa: CASSYRLTGELFF
j_gene: TRBJ2-6; d_gene: NA; v_gene: TRBV2; abundance: NA; len: 14; CDR3nt: TGTGCCAGCGGGAGGTTGGCTGGGGCCAACGTCCTGACTTTC; CDR3aa: CASGRLAGANVLTF
j_gene: TRBJ2-3; d_gene: TRBD2; v_gene: TRBV6-2/TRBV6-3; abundance: NA; len: 18; CDR3nt: TGTGCCAGCAGTTACTCTTATTGGTCGGGGGGGCCTACAGATACGCAGTATTTT; CDR3aa: CASSYSYWSGGPTDTQYF
j_gene: TRBJ2-6; d_gene: TRBD1; v_gene: TRBV5-1; abundance: NA; len: 18; CDR3nt: TGCGCCAGCAGGACAGGGGTGGTTTCTAGTTCTGGGGCCAACGTCCTGACTTTC; CDR3aa: CASRTGVVSSSGANVLTF
j_gene: TRBJ2-1; d_gene: TRBD2; v_gene: TRBV9; abundance: NA; len: 15; CDR3nt: TGTGCCAGCAGCGTAGAGACTAGCGGGGGTAATGAGCAGTTCTTC; CDR3aa: CASSVETSGGNEQFF
j_gene: TRBJ1-4; d_gene: NA; v_gene: TRBV14; abundance: NA; len: 14; CDR3nt: TGTGCCAGCAGCCATACAGGGATGGGGGAAAAACTGTTTTTT; CDR3aa: CASSHTGMGEKLFF
j_gene: TRBJ2-7; d_gene: NA; v_gene: TRBV3-1/TRBV3-2; abundance: NA; len: 12; CDR3nt: TGTGCCAGCAGATCTTGGTCGCGGGAGCAGTACTTC; CDR3aa: CASRSWSREQYF